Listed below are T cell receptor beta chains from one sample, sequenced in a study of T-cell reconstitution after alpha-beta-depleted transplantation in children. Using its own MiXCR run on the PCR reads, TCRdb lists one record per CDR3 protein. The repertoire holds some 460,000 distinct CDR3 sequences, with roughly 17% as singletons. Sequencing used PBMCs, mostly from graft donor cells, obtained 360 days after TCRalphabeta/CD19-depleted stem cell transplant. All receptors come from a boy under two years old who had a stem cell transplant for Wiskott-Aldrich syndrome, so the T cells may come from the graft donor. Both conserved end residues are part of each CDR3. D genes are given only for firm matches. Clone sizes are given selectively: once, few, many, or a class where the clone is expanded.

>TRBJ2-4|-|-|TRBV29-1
CSVEERGPLAKNIQYF
TGCAGCGTTGAAGAGAGGGGACCCTTAGCCAAAAACATTCAGTACTTC
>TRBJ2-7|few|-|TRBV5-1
CASSREMWRVAYEQYF
TGCGCCAGCAGCCGCGAGATGTGGCGTGTCGCCTACGAGCAGTACTTC
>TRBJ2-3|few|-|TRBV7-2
CASSFRQGPSTDTQYF
TGTGCCAGCAGCTTTCGGCAGGGGCCCTCCACAGATACGCAGTATTTT
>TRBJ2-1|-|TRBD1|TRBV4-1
CASSQDATGNNEQFF
TGCGCCAGCAGCCAAGACGCGACAGGGAACAATGAGCAGTTCTTC
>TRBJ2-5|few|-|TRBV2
CASMGNVQETQYF
TGTGCCAGCATGGGTAACGTCCAAGAGACCCAGTACTTC
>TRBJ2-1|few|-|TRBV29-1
CSVGRANEQFF
TGCAGCGTTGGACGGGCCAATGAGCAGTTCTTC
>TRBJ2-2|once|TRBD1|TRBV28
CASSRDRGFTGELFF
TGTGCCAGCAGCAGGGACAGGGGGTTTACCGGGGAGCTGTTTTTT
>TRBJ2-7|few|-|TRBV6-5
CASSYGTRSYEQYF
TGTGCCAGCAGTTACGGGACCCGCTCCTACGAGCAGTACTTC
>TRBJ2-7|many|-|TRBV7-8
CASSLEGFGSYEQYF
TGTGCCAGCAGCTTAGAGGGGTTTGGGTCCTACGAGCAGTACTTC
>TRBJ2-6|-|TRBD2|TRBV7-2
CASSPRGGGSGANVLTF
TGTGCCAGCAGCCCCCGGGGGGGCGGCTCTGGGGCCAACGTCCTGACTTTC
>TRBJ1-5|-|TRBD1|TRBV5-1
CASSLGRGRNQPQHF
TGCGCCAGCAGCTTGGGAAGGGGGCGAAATCAGCCCCAGCATTTT
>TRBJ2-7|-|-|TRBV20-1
CSASRDTTNEQYF
TGCAGTGCTAGCCGGGACACCACCAACGAGCAGTACTTC
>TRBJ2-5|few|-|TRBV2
CASSEGRAQETQYF
TGTGCCAGCAGTGAAGGGAGGGCGCAAGAGACCCAGTACTTC
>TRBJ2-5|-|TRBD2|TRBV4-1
CASSQERGLGETQYF
TGCGCCAGCAGCCAAGAACGGGGACTAGGAGAGACCCAGTACTTC
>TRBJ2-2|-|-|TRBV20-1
CSAIGQINTGELFF
TGCAGTGCCATTGGACAGATTAACACCGGGGAGCTGTTTTTT
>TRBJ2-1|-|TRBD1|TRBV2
CASMLGQGADEQFF
TGTGCCAGCATGCTGGGACAGGGGGCGGATGAGCAGTTCTTC
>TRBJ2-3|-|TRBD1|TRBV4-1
CASSQGDRGTSTDTQYF
TGCGCCAGCAGCCAAGGAGACAGGGGGACGAGCACAGATACGCAGTATTTT
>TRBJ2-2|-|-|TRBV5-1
CASSLAVPPGELFF
TGCGCCAGCAGCTTGGCCGTACCCCCCGGGGAGCTGTTTTTT
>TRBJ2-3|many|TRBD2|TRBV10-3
CAAWGSGGSDTQYF
TGTGCCGCGTGGGGTAGCGGGGGGTCGGATACGCAGTATTTT
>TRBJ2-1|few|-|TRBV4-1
CASSQSSEQFF
TGCGCCAGCAGCCAATCGAGTGAGCAGTTCTTC
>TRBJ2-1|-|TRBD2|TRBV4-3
CASSQDKLAGLYNEQFF
TGCGCCAGCAGCCAAGATAAACTAGCGGGGTTATACAATGAGCAGTTCTTC
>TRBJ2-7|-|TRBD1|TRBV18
CASSPKQGLDYEQYF
TGTGCCAGCTCACCTAAACAGGGGTTGGACTACGAGCAGTACTTC
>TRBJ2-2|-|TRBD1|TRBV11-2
CASSSPHTGVFFTGELFF
TGTGCCAGCAGCTCCCCTCACACAGGGGTCTTCTTCACCGGGGAGCTGTTTTTT
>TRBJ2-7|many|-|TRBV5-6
CASSFTREWSYEQYF
TGTGCCAGCAGCTTTACCAGGGAGTGGTCCTACGAGCAGTACTTC
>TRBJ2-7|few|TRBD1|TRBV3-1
CASSRGGHSYEQYF
TGTGCCAGCAGCCGAGGGGGCCACTCCTACGAGCAGTACTTC
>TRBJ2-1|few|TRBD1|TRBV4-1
CASSRLGQGFLNEQFF
TGCGCCAGCAGCCGGCTGGGACAGGGGTTCCTCAATGAGCAGTTCTTC
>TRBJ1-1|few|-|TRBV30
CAWSVGRPNTEAFF
TGTGCCTGGAGTGTGGGCAGACCGAACACTGAAGCTTTCTTT
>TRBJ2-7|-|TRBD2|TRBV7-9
CASSSFRGRAGEQYF
TGTGCCAGCAGCTCGTTTCGGGGGAGGGCCGGCGAGCAGTACTTC
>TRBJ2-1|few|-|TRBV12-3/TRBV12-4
CASSLAWGEQFF
TGTGCCAGCAGTTTAGCCTGGGGTGAGCAGTTCTTC
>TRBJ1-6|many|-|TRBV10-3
CAIKGELDSPLHF
TGTGCCATCAAGGGGGAGCTTGATTCACCCCTCCACTTT
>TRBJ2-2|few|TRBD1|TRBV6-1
CASSDFRDRVRTGELFF
TGTGCCAGCAGCGATTTCCGGGACAGGGTCCGCACCGGGGAGCTGTTTTTT
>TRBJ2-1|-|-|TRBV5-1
CASSLGVVYSYNEQFF
TGCGCCAGCAGCTTGGGGGTAGTCTACTCCTACAATGAGCAGTTCTTC
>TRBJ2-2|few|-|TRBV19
CASSFGGSNTGELFF
TGTGCCAGTAGTTTCGGGGGTTCGAACACCGGGGAGCTGTTTTTT
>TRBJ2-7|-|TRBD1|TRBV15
CATSRDYRQGCYEQYF
TGTGCCACCAGCAGAGATTACCGACAGGGTTGTTACGAGCAGTACTTC
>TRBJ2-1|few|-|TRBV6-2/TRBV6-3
CASSSRVGGSYNEQFF
TGTGCCAGCAGTTCCCGAGTAGGAGGCTCCTACAATGAGCAGTTCTTC
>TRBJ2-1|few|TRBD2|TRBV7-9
CASSPRRGLATNEQFF
TGTGCCAGCAGCCCCCGTCGGGGACTAGCGACCAATGAGCAGTTCTTC
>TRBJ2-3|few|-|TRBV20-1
CSADRANTDTQYF
TGCAGTGCCGATAGGGCCAACACAGATACGCAGTATTTT
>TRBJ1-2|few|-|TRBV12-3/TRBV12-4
CASSLRALDYGYTF
TGTGCCAGCAGTTTGAGGGCATTGGACTATGGCTACACCTTC
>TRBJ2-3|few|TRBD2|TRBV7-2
CASSSLAVSTDTQYF
TGTGCCAGCAGCTCACTAGCGGTGAGCACAGATACGCAGTATTTT
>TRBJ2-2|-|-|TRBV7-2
CASSLRRGYTGELFF
TGTGCCAGCAGCTTAAGGCGGGGTTACACCGGGGAGCTGTTTTTT
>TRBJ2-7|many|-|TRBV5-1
CASSAGTSYEQYF
TGCGCCAGCAGTGCGGGGACCTCCTACGAGCAGTACTTC
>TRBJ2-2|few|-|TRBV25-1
CASSGPQFTGELFF
TGTGCCAGCAGTGGACCACAGTTCACCGGGGAGCTGTTTTTT
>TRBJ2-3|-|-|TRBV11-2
CASRGTVSHFTDTQYF
TGTGCCAGCAGGGGGACCGTCTCTCATTTCACAGATACGCAGTATTTT
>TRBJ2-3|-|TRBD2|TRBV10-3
CAISETAGATLVADTQYF
TGTGCCATCAGTGAGACAGCGGGGGCCACCCTGGTCGCAGATACGCAGTATTTT
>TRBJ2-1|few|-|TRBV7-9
CASSQGLYLGNEQFF
TGTGCCAGCAGCCAAGGACTCTATCTGGGCAATGAGCAGTTCTTC
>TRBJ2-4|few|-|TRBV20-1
CSARGLGLLAKNIQYF
TGCAGTGCCCGGGGTCTAGGCCTTTTAGCCAAAAACATTCAGTACTTC
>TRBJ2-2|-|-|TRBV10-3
CAISGLAQGTGELFF
TGTGCCATCAGTGGACTGGCGCAGGGGACCGGGGAGCTGTTTTTT
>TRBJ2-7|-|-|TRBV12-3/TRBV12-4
CASSYRQVYEQYF
TGTGCCAGCAGTTACCGACAGGTCTACGAGCAGTACTTC
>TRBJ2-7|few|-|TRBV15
CATSRDRRGHEQYF
TGTGCCACCAGCAGAGATCGCAGGGGCCACGAGCAGTACTTC
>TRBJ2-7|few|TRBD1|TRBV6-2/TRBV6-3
CASSYPPGQGFYEQYF
TGTGCCAGCAGTTACCCTCCGGGACAGGGGTTCTACGAGCAGTACTTC
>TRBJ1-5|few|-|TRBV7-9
CASSLGQPYSNQPQHF
TGTGCCAGCAGCTTAGGACAGCCGTATAGCAATCAGCCCCAGCATTTT
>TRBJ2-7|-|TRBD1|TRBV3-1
CASSQWDSNYEQYF
TGTGCCAGCAGCCAGTGGGACAGTAACTACGAGCAGTACTTC
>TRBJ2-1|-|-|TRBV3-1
CASSQSYEQFF
TGTGCCAGCAGCCAATCTTATGAGCAGTTCTTC
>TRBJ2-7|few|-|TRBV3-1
CASSPRRTGSSYEQYF
TGTGCCAGCAGCCCTAGACGAACGGGGAGCTCCTACGAGCAGTACTTC
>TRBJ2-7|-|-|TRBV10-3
CAISAGTLNYEQYF
TGTGCCATCAGTGCCGGGACACTAAACTACGAGCAGTACTTC
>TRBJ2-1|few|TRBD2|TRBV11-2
CASSSGLAGGYNEQFF
TGTGCCAGCAGCTCAGGACTAGCGGGGGGGTACAATGAGCAGTTCTTC
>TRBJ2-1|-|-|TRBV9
CASSPHGTIQFF
TGTGCCAGCAGCCCCCACGGTACCATTCAGTTCTTC
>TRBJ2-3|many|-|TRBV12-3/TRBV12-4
CASSGDGGWHTQYF
TGTGCCAGCAGTGGGGACGGCGGCTGGCATACGCAGTATTTT
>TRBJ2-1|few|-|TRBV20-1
CSARVTASYNEQFF
TGCAGTGCTAGAGTTACGGCCTCCTACAATGAGCAGTTCTTC
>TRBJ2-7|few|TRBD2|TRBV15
CALTLPGLAGLYEQYF
TGTGCCCTCACACTACCCGGACTAGCGGGACTCTACGAGCAGTACTTC